Listed here is a single T cell receptor (beta chain). Its antigen specificity is not known. The sample holds no much larger clone one base away, and base qualities are not on file. To sequence the TCRbeta CDR3 region, genomic DNA was isolated from the sorted cells. The immunoSEQ Assay was used to sequence the TCRbeta CDR3 regions. In its TCRdb copy, this immuneACCESS table keeps in-frame sequences only and misses some clones. Where compared with another copy, unresolved V genes explain less than half of these, and the others have no known cause. In all, the sample holds tens of thousands of clones, and roughly 80% of those were seen once. Jointly, the top ten make up approximately 2% of the sample. The trial excluded patients who had a history of autoimmune disease or were on systemic immunosuppression. Peripheral blood for TCR sequencing was drawn from every dose cohort at baseline, at cycle 4 day 1 and at cycle 7 day 1. The samples were drawn from a first-in-human, open-label, multicenter phase I dose-escalation trial of ivuxolimab. Adults with locally advanced or metastatic melanoma, renal cell, hepatocellular, or head and neck squamous cell carcinoma were enrolled in the trial. CD4+ and CD8+ T cells were sorted separately from peripheral blood before TCR sequencing.

CDR1 and CDR2 (SGHRS, YFSETQ) derive from the germline V gene. The CDR3, from cysteine to phenylalanine, totals 15 residues. Only the CDR3 part of the read is kept: 45 bases, read in frame from the first base. Trimming leaves V shorter by 7 bases and J shorter by 0 bases, with the junction holding 6 bases beyond the gene matches. The sample originates from a study of OX40 agonist ivuxolimab in advanced cancers. Some background on the complete study: Ivuxolimab was an agonistic, fully human IgG2 monoclonal antibody directed against OX40 (CD134), a costimulatory receptor. Intravenous ivuxolimab was administered to patients every 2 weeks at six dose levels: 0.01, 0.1, 0.3, 1.5, 3 and 10 mg/kg. Of the approximately 54 patients in dose escalation, about 20 had hepatocellular carcinoma, around 15 had melanoma, 9 had renal cell carcinoma and 9 had head and neck cancer. The dose-escalation cohort was 82.7% male with a mean age of around 62 years, ranging from roughly 23 to 90. Patients were allowed to have had prior anti-PD-1, anti-PD-L1 or anti-CTLA-4 therapy, and more than 30% of the dose-escalation patients had previously received checkpoint inhibitors. Partial responses occurred in three dose-escalation patients, of whom one had hepatocellular carcinoma and two had cutaneous melanoma. Peripheral TCRbeta sequencing was intended to test whether TCR sequence diversity was altered and clonal T-cell expansion was caused by ivuxolimab. The paper reports the monotherapy dose-escalation portion (N of about 50 patients) of the phase I ivuxolimab trial. The investigation overall reported the following: At doses of 0.1 to 3.0 mg/kg, clonal expansion of both CD4+ and CD8+ blood T cells was observed from baseline to week 6. In partial responders in the 0.1-3.0 mg/kg groups, normalized peripheral clonal expansion was found to be among the lowest, especially among CD8+ T cells. On average, CD8+ T cells showed more expanded clones than CD4+ T cells after ivuxolimab. The antigen specificity of the peripheral T cells that underwent clonal expansion was not determined. Low levels of normalized T-cell clonal expansion were also seen in some nonresponding patients.

The input for sequencing was CD4+ or CD8+ T cells sorted from blood, taken in a trial of the OX40 agonist ivuxolimab. This TCR was sampled from an adult with an advanced solid tumor such as melanoma, head and neck, liver or kidney cancer. Rearrangement joined TRBV5-1 to TRBJ2-1; 8 central nucleotides agree with TRBD2. The DNA sequence is given as TGCGCCAGCGCGACTAGCGCGAGCTCCTACAATGAGCAGTTCTTC. Translation gives CASATSASSYNEQFF.